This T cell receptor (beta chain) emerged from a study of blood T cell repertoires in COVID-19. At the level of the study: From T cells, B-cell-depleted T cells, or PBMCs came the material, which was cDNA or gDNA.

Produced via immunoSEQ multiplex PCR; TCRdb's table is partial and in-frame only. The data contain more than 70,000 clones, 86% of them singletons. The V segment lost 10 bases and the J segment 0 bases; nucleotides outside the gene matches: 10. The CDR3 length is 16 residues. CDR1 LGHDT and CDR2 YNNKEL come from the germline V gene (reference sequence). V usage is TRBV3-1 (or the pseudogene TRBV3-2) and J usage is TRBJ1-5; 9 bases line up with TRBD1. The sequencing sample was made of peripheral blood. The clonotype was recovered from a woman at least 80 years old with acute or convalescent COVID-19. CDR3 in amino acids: CATRRQGGGSNQPQHF. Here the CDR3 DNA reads TGTGCCACTCGGCGACAGGGGGGAGGTAGCAATCAGCCCCAGCATTTT.